This T cell receptor beta chain was sequenced during a study of Ad26.COV2.S vaccination and SARS-CoV-2 variants. Study results and limitations: People who got the vaccine had more spike-specific TCR breadth than people who got placebo.

Profiled with immunoSEQ multiplex PCR; TCRdb holds only in-frame clones, not every one. This table has roughly 330,000 clones, around 90% appearing once. Treatment in this sample: roughly 19 received Ad26.COV2.S at low or high dose, single or two shots; roughly 5 received placebo; per-sample allocation not given. Sampling was done on day 63 after the first vaccine or placebo injection. Concerning this clone itself: Its antigen is unknown.

This clonotype was sampled from a person between 18 and 65 years old who received the Ad26.COV2.S COVID-19 vaccine or a placebo. Source: peripheral blood, taken in a trial of Ad26.COV2.S vaccine versus placebo.

The CDR3 DNA sequence: TGCGCCAGCAGCCAGGTCTCACACAGCTCTGGAAACACCATATATTTT. Translated: CASSQVSHSSGNTIYF. The J gene is TRBJ1-3, the V gene TRBV4-3; D not certain. The V gene's germline CDR1 is LGHNA and CDR2 YSLEER. V lost 3 bases, J lost 0 bases, and 12 bases lay in between. The length of the CDR3 is 16 residues.